What follows are 7 T cell receptor beta chains derived from one specimen sequenced in a study of blood T cell repertoires in COVID-19. Assay: immunoSEQ multiplex PCR; the TCRdb copy retains only in-frame clones and omits some. The sample holds roughly 250,000 clones, about 88% seen once. Sequenced input: PBMCs or T cells enriched from blood (not recorded which). These receptor sequences come from a woman in her fifties or sixties who had recovered from COVID-19.

This clone was observed at least ten times. V and J are TRBV7-9 and TRBJ1-2; 7 positions agree with TRBD1. V was pared by 5 bases and J by 6 bases, with 18 bases of the junction left unmatched. This CDR3 has 17 amino acids. Germline CDR1 SEHNR, CDR2 FQNEAQ (reference sequence). CDR3 nucleotides: TGTGCCAGCAGCCCCCGGGACAGCAGCTTACGGGAGCATGGCTACACCTTC. Its protein is CASSPRDSSLREHGYTF.

This chain connects TRBV29-1 to TRBJ1-4; TRBD1 matches 9 bases. The CDR3 extends over 14 amino acids. Germline V gene sequence: CDR1 SQVTM, CDR2 ANQGSEA. V shed 7 bases and J 2 bases; nucleotides not matched to a gene: 5. Here the CDR3 reads CSGRTGATNEKLFF. Here the CDR3 DNA reads TGCAGCGGCCGGACAGGGGCCACTAATGAAAAACTGTTTTTT. Full variable domain (outside the CDR3, taken from reference TRBV29-1 and TRBJ1-4): SAVISQKPSRDICQRGTSLTIQCQVDSQVTMMFWYRQQPGQSLTLIATANQGSEATYESGFVIDKFPISRPNLTFSTLTVSNMSPEDSSIYLCSGRTGATNEKLFFGSGTQLSVL.

The chain couples TRBV19 to TRBJ1-5; 7 positions agree with TRBD1. CDR1 is LNHDA and CDR2 is SQIVND in the germline V gene (reference sequence). V dropped 5 bases and J dropped 7; count of bases not matched to a gene: 2. The CDR3 totals 12 residues. The CDR3 DNA follows: TGTGCCAGTAGTTTGGGACAGCAGCCCCAGCATTTT. Translated: CASSLGQQPQHF.

V is TRBV9 and J is TRBJ1-1; D is unclear. The germline CDR1 and CDR2 sequences are SGDLS and YYNGEE. The CDR3 contains 14 residues. V lost 5 bases, J lost 0 bases, and 11 bases lay in between. CDR3 residues: CASSAGAMNTEAFF. The CDR3 region has the DNA TGTGCCAGCAGTGCTGGAGCCATGAACACTGAAGCTTTCTTT.

The V gene is TRBV18, the J gene TRBJ2-7; 7 bases match TRBD1. The CDR3 is 12 amino acids. CDR1 and CDR2 (germline): KGHSH, LQKENI. With V trimmed by 3 bases and J by 6 bases, 2 bases remained unmatched. CDR3 sequence reads: CASSPKGAEQYF. The CDR3 nucleotides are TGTGCCAGCTCACCGAAGGGGGCCGAGCAGTACTTC.

The chain is built from TRBV10-3 and TRBJ2-2; the D is unclear. The CDR3 extends over 16 amino acids. The germline gives CDR1 ENHRY, CDR2 SYGVKD. V was clipped by 0 bases and J by 4 bases, with 12 bases between them. The DNA for the CDR3 is TGTGCCATCAGTGAGTCGAGTGTTAGAGGCACCGGGGAGCTGTTTTTT. Translating gives CAISESSVRGTGELFF.

Worth noting for this clone: A junction end diverges from the germline sequence, so it may reflect a read error. The chain joins TRBV5-1 to TRBJ1-2, with D perhaps TRBD1 (6 bases). Per the germline V gene, CDR1 is SGHRS and CDR2 is YFSETQ. The CDR3 runs to 12 residues. CDR3 in amino acids: CASSGGHYGYTF. The CDR3 DNA reads as TGCGCCAGCAGCGGGGGACACTACGGCTACACCTTC. The variable domain in full, completed from reference TRBV5-1 and TRBJ1-2, reads KAGVTQTPRYLIKTRGQQVTLSCSPISGHRSVSWYQQTPGQGLQFLFEYFSETQRNKGNFPGRFSGRQFSNSRSEMNVSTLELGDSALYLCASSGGHYGYTFGSGTRLTVV.